The clone carrying this T cell receptor beta chain has at least ten counts. The sample is drawn from a study of T cells in Graves' hyperthyroidism and ophthalmopathy. V shed 7 bases and J shed 2 bases, with 10 bases lying between them. The CDR3 is made up of 13 amino acids. Germline assignment: CDR1 LGHDT and CDR2 YNNKEL (reference sequence). Amplified TCR beta CDR3 regions derived from RNA transcripts. A set of HTBI primers served as the primers for a first-round RT-PCR of the TCR CDR3. One entry per CDR3 protein, called by TCRdb with MiXCR from the multiplex PCR reads. The sample has about 350,000 distinct CDR3 sequences; about 15% are singletons.

This sequence was found in a woman aged 25 to 39 with Graves' hyperthyroidism. Sample: blood. This chain connects TRBV3-1 to TRBJ2-3; D is uncertain. CDR3 region: CASNHRNTDTQYF. The CDR3 DNA reads TGTGCCAGCAACCACAGAAACACAGATACGCAGTATTTT.